The text below deals with one T cell receptor beta chain. Those donating, healthy Caucasian individuals from Russia, were aged about 6 to 100. Primed by a sample-barcoded 5' primer and a J-beta primer mix, a second PCR proceeded for 7 to 11 cycles. Researchers report that a template-switch adaptor with 12 random nucleotides tagged each cDNA molecule. TCRdb recomputed calls from the 5' RACE reads with MiXCR, one row per CDR3 protein. Of some 1,800,000 distinct CDR3 sequences detected, about two fifths appear once; the ten largest clones hold roughly 23%. This record belongs to a study of blood T cells in healthy people across ages. Germline values: CDR1 MNHEY, CDR2 SVGAGI. Between the trimmed V and J ends, which lost 6 bases and 15 bases, there was a span of 17 bases. The CDR3 consists of 12 residues.

The clonotype comes from a human donor in good health. The sample was blood. The rearrangement links TRBV6-5 to TRBJ1-4; weak D call: TRBD1 (5 bases). In DNA, the CDR3 is TGTGCCAGCAGCCGGGGACCGGGGGGATTGTTTTTT. It is translated as CASSRGPGGLFF.